The clone carrying this T cell receptor beta chain was recorded at least ten times. Its cognate antigen is unknown. No infections or other immune events were documented during collection. The data stem from a study of identifying expanded T cells in peripheral blood. CDR1 and CDR2 from the germline V gene are MDHEN and SYDVKM. The length of the CDR3 is 14 residues. V lost 5 bases and J 6 bases, leaving 17 bases between the germline ends. Sequenced by immunoSEQ multiplex PCR; TCRdb stores in-frame clones only, minus some. The sample has some 65,000 clones, around 81% seen once; the top ten hold about 19%. Study results and caveats: Two-week clone count variance significantly increased as total template count grew. About 1.2 clones differed between technical replicates, versus about 15 and 19 over time.

V gene TRBV28 combines with J gene TRBJ2-7; the D gene could be TRBD1 or TRBD2 (5 bases each). Sequenced material: blood. The clonotype comes from a person aged 18 to 75 in good health. The CDR3 loop reads CASSKGRQRSEQYF. DNA for the CDR3: TGTGCCAGCAGTAAAGGGAGACAGCGCTCCGAGCAGTACTTC. The whole variable domain, filled in from reference TRBV28 and TRBJ2-7, reads DVKVTQSSRYLVKRTGEKVFLECVQDMDHENMFWYRQDPGLGLRLIYFSYDVKMKEKGDIPEGYSVSREKKERFSLILESASTNQTSMYLCASSKGRQRSEQYFGPGTRLTVT.